One sample yielded the 2 T cell receptor beta chains listed below, sequenced in a study of tumor-infiltrating lymphocytes in primary liver carcinoma. RNA and DNA were co-extracted from around 18-30 mg of unsorted bulk tissue. Total RNA amounting to roughly 450 ng was the source from which TCR beta cDNA was made with a constant-region primer. Researchers made the TCR beta libraries by running three nested multiplex PCR rounds with slightly modified ARM-PCR. Amplification in the first two PCR rounds was performed using TRBV1-TRBV30 forward primers and a C-beta reverse primer for roughly 10 cycles each. TCRdb called the multiplex PCR reads again in MiXCR, with one record for every CDR3 protein. The profile shows around 120,000 distinct CDR3 sequences, around 62% of them singletons. What was sequenced was liver tumor tissue from sampling region 1. The sample's subset: tumor region T1, superior pole. These receptors were obtained from a woman aged 60-75 years with primary liver carcinoma and hepatitis B virus infection.

Concerning this clonotype itself: A much larger clone differs from this one at a single base, so this may be a read error. The V gene is TRBV6-2 or TRBV6-3, the J gene TRBJ2-1; TRBD2 might be the D (6 bases). The CDR3 runs to 13 residues. CDR1 is MNHEY, CDR2 SVGEGT, per germline. CDR3 DNA sequence: TGTGCCAGCCAGGACTACCTCTACAATGAGCAGTCCTTC. It encodes CASQDYLYNEQSF.

The chain has TRBV6-2 or TRBV6-3 and TRBJ2-2; 7 bases are a match to TRBD2. V was pared by 7 bases and J by 4 bases, with 18 bases of the junction left unmatched. Germline values: CDR1 MNHEY, CDR2 SVGEGT. The CDR3 totals 18 residues. The CDR3 DNA sequence: TGTGCCAGCAAGACTAGCAAGAGGATTATCGGGAGCACCGGGGAGCTGTTTTTT. It translates to CASKTSKRIIGSTGELFF.